The TCR beta chain under discussion was sequenced for a study of Ad26.COV2.S vaccination and SARS-CoV-2 variants. Trimming at V came to 5 bases and at J to 3 bases, leaving 6 bases not matched to a gene. The CDR3 loop spans 15 amino acids. Germline V lookup: CDR1 MDHEN, CDR2 SYDVKM. Sequencing used immunoSEQ multiplex PCR; TCRdb keeps in-frame clones, though not all of them. This sample has 350,000 to 600,000 clones, with about 89% found just once. Treatment described: some 20 received Ad26.COV2.S at low or high dose, single or two shots; about 5 received placebo; per-sample allocation not given. Day 63 following the first vaccine or placebo injection was when the samples were taken.

The receptor comes from a person aged 18 to 65 who received the Ad26.COV2.S COVID-19 vaccine or a placebo. This sequence joins TRBV28 and TRBJ1-3; 8 nucleotides agree with TRBD1. Sequences were derived from peripheral blood, sampled in a trial of Ad26.COV2.S vaccine versus placebo. The CDR3 loop reads CASSLFDRGGNTIYF. CDR3 sequence (DNA): TGTGCCAGCAGTCTCTTCGACAGGGGTGGAAACACCATATATTTT.